The sequence of this T cell receptor beta chain was determined in a study of cytomegalovirus exposure and HLA in healthy donors. Germline CDR1 is WNHNN and CDR2 is SYGVQD (reference sequence). Trimming shortened V by 0 bases and J by 5 bases, and 8 bases separated the two germline ends. This CDR3 is 13 amino acids long. Both 60 Vbeta primers and 13 Jbeta primers went into the PCR. Generated by immunoSEQ multiplex PCR, the TCRdb table keeps only in-frame clones and is missing some. The data show some 130,000 clones, with about 74% seen just once and 2% to 2.5% held by the top ten. The rearrangement links TRBV10-1 to TRBJ2-7; D is ambiguous. Sequences were obtained from PBMCs. The sequence came from a young man in good health and CMV-seronegative. The CDR3 is CASSESHRDEQYF. The DNA for the CDR3 is TGCGCCAGCAGTGAGTCCCACAGAGACGAGCAGTACTTC.